A selection of T cell receptor beta chains follows, all from one sample in a study of shared clonotypes between healthy human individuals. The repertoire was sequenced with immunoSEQ multiplex PCR; TCRdb's copy has only in-frame clones and lacks some. This table has approximately 710,000 clones, 90% appearing once. The material sequenced was memory CD8+ T cells from PBMCs. These receptors came from a man between 18 and 35 years old in good health. Some clones in this sample may be carry-over from other donors' samples. Each CDR3 is given with its conserved first and last residue. Fields, in order: clone size, V gene, J gene, CDR3 protein. Clone size is stated in some rows and not others, as once, few, many or a class when expanded.

clone_size: NA
v_call: TRBV4-1
j_call: TRBJ1-1
cdr3_aa: CASSQYRGLGLNTEAFF

clone_size: NA
v_call: TRBV19
j_call: TRBJ2-1
cdr3_aa: CASSILAGPRAQFF

clone_size: NA
v_call: TRBV7-9
j_call: TRBJ2-1
cdr3_aa: CASSSLVNNEQFF

clone_size: NA
v_call: TRBV11-3
j_call: TRBJ2-1
cdr3_aa: CASSPDRGRSNEQFF

clone_size: NA
v_call: TRBV7-8
j_call: TRBJ1-1
cdr3_aa: CASSLGGATEAFF

clone_size: NA
v_call: TRBV2
j_call: TRBJ2-7
cdr3_aa: CASMGQAYEQYF

clone_size: NA
v_call: TRBV5-1
j_call: TRBJ2-2
cdr3_aa: CASSSKTGHGTAGELFF

clone_size: NA
v_call: TRBV7-9
j_call: TRBJ2-1
cdr3_aa: CASSFENEQFF

clone_size: NA
v_call: TRBV5-8
j_call: TRBJ2-1
cdr3_aa: CASSLGLGGIFNEQFF

clone_size: NA
v_call: TRBV7-9
j_call: TRBJ2-7
cdr3_aa: CASSPGQGTYEQYF

clone_size: NA
v_call: TRBV4-3
j_call: TRBJ2-1
cdr3_aa: CASSQGVRREGHNEQFF

clone_size: NA
v_call: TRBV5-6
j_call: TRBJ1-2
cdr3_aa: CASSLGTVSYGYTF

clone_size: NA
v_call: TRBV2
j_call: TRBJ2-1
cdr3_aa: CAGGLASYNEQFF

clone_size: NA
v_call: TRBV19
j_call: TRBJ2-7
cdr3_aa: CASSIVAAAEGQYF

clone_size: NA
v_call: TRBV4-3
j_call: TRBJ2-1
cdr3_aa: CASSQGSLANEQFF

clone_size: NA
v_call: TRBV4-2
j_call: TRBJ2-3
cdr3_aa: CASSQVGLAGGIDTQYF

clone_size: NA
v_call: TRBV10-1
j_call: TRBJ2-7
cdr3_aa: CASSESGAIYEQYF

clone_size: NA
v_call: TRBV7-7
j_call: TRBJ2-7
cdr3_aa: CASSLTSGSIHEQYF

clone_size: NA
v_call: TRBV7-8
j_call: TRBJ2-7
cdr3_aa: CASSLPPGLKYEQYF

clone_size: NA
v_call: TRBV9
j_call: TRBJ2-7
cdr3_aa: CASSAGFFDREYEQYF

clone_size: NA
v_call: TRBV2
j_call: TRBJ2-3
cdr3_aa: CASMGTSGRAADTQYF

clone_size: NA
v_call: TRBV10-3
j_call: TRBJ2-7
cdr3_aa: CAISSIRDPDEQYF

clone_size: NA
v_call: TRBV27
j_call: TRBJ2-3
cdr3_aa: CASSLLGDRGADTQYF

clone_size: NA
v_call: TRBV6-5
j_call: TRBJ2-5
cdr3_aa: CASSYLAGVRETQYF

clone_size: NA
v_call: TRBV7-3
j_call: TRBJ1-5
cdr3_aa: CASSSLNGAGQPQHF

clone_size: NA
v_call: TRBV30
j_call: TRBJ2-1
cdr3_aa: CAWSTTNNEQFF

clone_size: NA
v_call: TRBV7-8
j_call: TRBJ2-7
cdr3_aa: CASSLVQGAFEQYF

clone_size: NA
v_call: TRBV27
j_call: TRBJ2-7
cdr3_aa: CASSLSVRTTYEQYF

clone_size: NA
v_call: TRBV5-1
j_call: TRBJ2-1
cdr3_aa: CASSLASAGTYNEQFF

clone_size: NA
v_call: TRBV13
j_call: TRBJ2-5
cdr3_aa: CASSLGRAGGQETQYF

clone_size: NA
v_call: TRBV19
j_call: TRBJ2-7
cdr3_aa: CASSLAGVGYEQYF

clone_size: once
v_call: TRBV29-1
j_call: NA
cdr3_aa: CSVGLDSYEQYF

clone_size: NA
v_call: TRBV14
j_call: TRBJ2-7
cdr3_aa: CASSQEFSSGSNVSYEQYF

clone_size: NA
v_call: TRBV25-1
j_call: TRBJ2-5
cdr3_aa: CASGWERATQYF

clone_size: NA
v_call: TRBV7-9
j_call: TRBJ2-1
cdr3_aa: CASSLSSGRAYEQFF

clone_size: NA
v_call: TRBV5-1
j_call: TRBJ2-1
cdr3_aa: CASSSGSSSSYNEQFF

clone_size: NA
v_call: TRBV27
j_call: TRBJ2-2
cdr3_aa: CATRAGRLPNTGELFF

clone_size: NA
v_call: TRBV19
j_call: TRBJ1-4
cdr3_aa: CASSLRGSNEKLFF

clone_size: NA
v_call: TRBV11-2
j_call: TRBJ2-7
cdr3_aa: CASSTDRSYEQYF

clone_size: NA
v_call: TRBV7-9
j_call: TRBJ2-5
cdr3_aa: CASSSNGGTTQETQYF

clone_size: NA
v_call: TRBV9
j_call: TRBJ2-3
cdr3_aa: CASSTRLAGMENTDTQYF

clone_size: once
v_call: TRBV5-1
j_call: TRBJ2-7
cdr3_aa: CASGALGIHEQYF

clone_size: NA
v_call: TRBV10-3
j_call: TRBJ2-7
cdr3_aa: CAISEKGLAGVYEQYF

clone_size: NA
v_call: TRBV19
j_call: TRBJ1-2
cdr3_aa: CASSIPGADGYTF

clone_size: NA
v_call: TRBV30
j_call: TRBJ2-1
cdr3_aa: CAWRPLGRVSWEQFF

clone_size: NA
v_call: TRBV16
j_call: TRBJ1-1
cdr3_aa: CASSLARGTEAFF

clone_size: NA
v_call: TRBV2
j_call: TRBJ2-7
cdr3_aa: CASSKGAEQYF

clone_size: NA
v_call: TRBV27
j_call: TRBJ1-2
cdr3_aa: CASSLSRTGFYGYTF

clone_size: NA
v_call: TRBV7-9
j_call: TRBJ2-5
cdr3_aa: CASSFVGSETQYF

clone_size: NA
v_call: TRBV19
j_call: TRBJ1-1
cdr3_aa: CASSMWNTEAFF

clone_size: few
v_call: TRBV19
j_call: TRBJ2-6
cdr3_aa: CASSPRDGAGANVLTF

clone_size: NA
v_call: TRBV11-2
j_call: TRBJ2-3
cdr3_aa: CASSFYPASAPGNTQYF

clone_size: NA
v_call: TRBV27
j_call: TRBJ2-1
cdr3_aa: CASLDRAYNEQFF

clone_size: few
v_call: TRBV19
j_call: TRBJ2-7
cdr3_aa: CASSITRASGRFYEQYF

clone_size: NA
v_call: TRBV6-1
j_call: TRBJ2-7
cdr3_aa: CASSDVGQGYEQYF

clone_size: NA
v_call: TRBV10-3
j_call: TRBJ1-1
cdr3_aa: CAISDYPGRGRGVNTEAFF

clone_size: NA
v_call: TRBV27
j_call: TRBJ2-7
cdr3_aa: CASSLIGLAGSKGEQYF

clone_size: NA
v_call: TRBV19
j_call: TRBJ2-7
cdr3_aa: CASSIQGLDEQYF

clone_size: NA
v_call: TRBV5-1
j_call: TRBJ2-7
cdr3_aa: CASSLPTREGSSYEQYF